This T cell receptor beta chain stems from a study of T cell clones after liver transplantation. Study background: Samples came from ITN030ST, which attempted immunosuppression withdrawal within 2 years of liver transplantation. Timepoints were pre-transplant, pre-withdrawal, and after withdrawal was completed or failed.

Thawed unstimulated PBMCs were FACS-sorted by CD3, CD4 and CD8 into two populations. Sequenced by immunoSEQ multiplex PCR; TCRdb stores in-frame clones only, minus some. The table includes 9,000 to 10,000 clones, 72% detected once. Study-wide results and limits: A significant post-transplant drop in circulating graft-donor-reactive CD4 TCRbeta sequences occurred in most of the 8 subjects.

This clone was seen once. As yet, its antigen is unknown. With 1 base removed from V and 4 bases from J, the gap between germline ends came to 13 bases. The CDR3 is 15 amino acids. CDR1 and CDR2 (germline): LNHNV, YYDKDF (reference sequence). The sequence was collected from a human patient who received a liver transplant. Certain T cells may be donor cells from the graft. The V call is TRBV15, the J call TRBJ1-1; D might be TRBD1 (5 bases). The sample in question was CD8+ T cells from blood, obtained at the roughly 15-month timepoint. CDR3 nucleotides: TGTGCCACCAGCAGAGCGGGGGTTAGAGGCACTGAAGCTTTCTTT. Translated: CATSRAGVRGTEAFF.